This T cell receptor beta chain was profiled in a study of cytomegalovirus exposure and HLA in healthy donors. Findings and limits, study-wide: The study had only CMV serostatus as immune exposure information.

Comment on this clone: No antigen is known for it.

Germline V lookup: CDR1 SQVTM, CDR2 ANQGSEA. V shed 1 base and J 2 bases; nucleotides not matched to a gene: 18. The CDR3 runs to 21 residues. Use of 60 Vbeta and 13 Jbeta primers characterized the PCR. Assay: immunoSEQ multiplex PCR; the TCRdb copy retains only in-frame clones and omits some. The sample records around 85,000 clones, less than 85% being singletons. Sequencing used PBMCs. The rearrangement uses TRBV29-1 and TRBJ2-7; the match to TRBD2 covers 15 bases. The TCR was taken from a male donor in good health and CMV-seronegative. The CDR3 coding sequence is TGCAGCGTTGAAGTTGGGACGCCCGGGACTAGCGGGAGGAATAACCCCTACGAGCAGTACTTC. This sequence encodes CSVEVGTPGTSGRNNPYEQYF.